This is a list of T cell receptor beta chains from one sample in a study of T cell responses to AZD1222 COVID-19 vaccine. Assay used: immunoSEQ multiplex PCR; TCRdb lists only in-frame clones, some missing. The sample has about 80,000 clones, 80% to 90% seen once. The starting material was peripheral blood, obtained 28 days after the second AZD1222 dose. These receptors were obtained from an adult who received the AZD1222 COVID-19 vaccine. Each CDR3 is given with its conserved first and last residue. A D gene is named only where the DNA matches it firmly. Rows may omit the clone size; those that give it use once, few, many or a size class.

TRBV18,NA,TRBD1,TRBJ1-4,CASSPDRANEKLFF,TGTGCCAGCTCACCGGACAGGGCTAATGAAAAACTGTTTTTT
TRBV28,NA,TRBD2,TRBJ2-1,CASRGSGLSSYNEQFF,TGTGCCAGCAGGGGTAGCGGGCTTAGCTCCTACAATGAGCAGTTCTTC
TRBV2,NA,TRBD1,TRBJ2-1,CASGTANNEQFF,TGTGCCAGCGGGACAGCTAACAATGAGCAGTTCTTC
TRBV30,NA,NA,TRBJ1-2,CAWSKGGNYGYTF,TGTGCCTGGAGTAAGGGAGGGAACTATGGCTACACCTTC
TRBV7-3,NA,TRBD1,TRBJ1-2,CASSASGGDYGYTF,TGTGCCAGCAGCGCCTCAGGGGGCGACTATGGCTACACCTTC
TRBV29-1,NA,TRBD2,TRBJ2-3,CSVKTSGRGDTQYF,TGCAGCGTCAAGACTAGCGGGAGAGGTGATACGCAGTATTTT
TRBV30,NA,NA,TRBJ1-4,CAWRDLRGAEKLFF,TGTGCCTGGAGGGACCTTAGAGGGGCTGAAAAACTGTTTTTT
TRBV28,few,NA,TRBJ2-7,CASTPGDSYEQYF,TGTGCCAGCACCCCTGGTGACTCCTACGAGCAGTACTTC
TRBV5-1,NA,NA,TRBJ2-5,CASSRGQQETQYF,TGCGCCAGCAGCCGGGGGCAGCAAGAGACCCAGTACTTC
TRBV2,NA,NA,TRBJ1-4,CASSGGPEKLFF,TGTGCCAGCAGTGGAGGTCCCGAAAAACTGTTTTTT
TRBV5-5,NA,TRBD1,TRBJ1-1,CASSTTGKNTEAFF,TGTGCCAGCAGCACGACAGGGAAGAACACTGAAGCTTTCTTT
TRBV24-1,NA,NA,TRBJ2-5,CATSDLQVGGQETQYF,TGTGCCACCAGTGATTTGCAGGTAGGAGGGCAAGAGACCCAGTACTTC
TRBV28,NA,TRBD2,TRBJ2-7,CASRRTSRYEQYF,TGTGCCAGCAGACGGACTAGTAGGTACGAGCAGTACTTC
TRBV19,NA,TRBD1,TRBJ2-5,CASSIVTGEETQYF,TGTGCCAGTAGTATAGTCACAGGGGAAGAGACCCAGTACTTC
TRBV3-1/TRBV3-2,NA,NA,TRBJ2-1,CASSQWYGSSEYNEQFF,TGTGCCAGCAGCCAATGGTATGGTTCTAGCGAGTACAATGAGCAGTTCTTC
TRBV6-1,few,NA,TRBJ2-3,CASSEALGPTDTQYF,TGTGCCAGCAGTGAAGCGCTAGGTCCCACAGATACGCAGTATTTT
TRBV7-9,once,NA,TRBJ1-1,CASSPPEGRNTEAFF,TGTGCCAGCAGCCCCCCGGAGGGGCGAAACACTGAAGCTTTCTTT
TRBV7-9,once,NA,TRBJ2-1,CASSVGVYNEQFF,TGTGCCAGCAGCGTAGGGGTATACAATGAGCAGTTCTTC
TRBV28,once,TRBD2,TRBJ2-5,CASNLAGGETQYF,TGTGCCAGCAACCTAGCGGGAGGAGAGACCCAGTACTTC
TRBV6-5,once,NA,TRBJ1-1,CASSYSTTVNTEAFF,TGTGCCAGCAGTTACTCGACGACCGTGAACACTGAAGCTTTCTTT
TRBV28,NA,TRBD1,TRBJ1-4,CASSSPSQGPTNEKLFF,TGTGCCAGCAGTAGTCCCTCACAGGGGCCAACTAATGAAAAACTGTTTTTT
TRBV6-6,NA,NA,TRBJ2-3,CASRNEGGPSTDTQYF,TGTGCCAGCAGGAATGAGGGGGGTCCTAGCACAGATACGCAGTATTTT
TRBV12-3/TRBV12-4,NA,NA,TRBJ2-1,CASRPLRMAEQFF,TGTGCCAGCAGGCCCCTACGGATGGCTGAGCAGTTCTTC
TRBV19,NA,NA,TRBJ1-5,CASSRTDDSNQPQHF,TGTGCCAGTAGCCGGACAGACGATAGCAATCAGCCCCAGCATTTT
TRBV5-1,NA,TRBD1,TRBJ1-4,CASSEGTALNEKLFF,TGCGCCAGCAGCGAGGGGACAGCGCTTAATGAAAAACTGTTTTTT
TRBV7-2,NA,TRBD1,TRBJ1-2,CASSLTSDRGLNYGYTF,TGTGCCAGCAGCTTAACCTCCGACAGGGGCCTTAACTATGGCTACACCTTC
TRBV2,NA,NA,TRBJ2-5,CASSEQAWETQYF,TGTGCCAGCAGTGAACAGGCCTGGGAGACCCAGTACTTC
TRBV28,NA,NA,TRBJ1-5,CASRDGSENQPQHF,TGTGCCAGCCGCGACGGGTCGGAGAATCAGCCCCAGCATTTT
TRBV5-1,NA,NA,TRBJ1-2,CATATGGGAPYGYTF,TGCGCCACCGCCACGGGGGGGGGCGCTCCCTATGGCTACACCTTC
TRBV11-3,NA,NA,TRBJ2-5,CASSLDGTPQETQYF,TGTGCCAGCAGCTTAGACGGGACGCCTCAAGAGACCCAGTACTTC
TRBV2,NA,TRBD1,TRBJ1-1,CASSGDSTEAFF,TGTGCCAGCAGTGGGGACAGCACTGAAGCTTTCTTT
TRBV24-1,NA,NA,TRBJ1-1,CATSAGRSTEAFF,TGTGCCACCAGTGCCGGGAGGTCCACTGAAGCTTTCTTT
TRBV10-1,NA,NA,TRBJ1-1,CASSESGQGFGAFF,TGCGCCAGCAGTGAGTCGGGGCAGGGATTCGGAGCTTTCTTT
TRBV14,NA,NA,TRBJ2-7,CASSQQGGGSYEQYF,TGTGCCAGCAGCCAACAAGGTGGCGGATCCTACGAGCAGTACTTC